This is a list of T cell receptor beta chains from one sample in a study of B cell selection in AIRE deficiency. Clones were read by immunoSEQ multiplex PCR, and TCRdb kept only the in-frame ones, dropping some. The sample yields about 24,000 clones, around 97% seen once. The sample comprised conventional CD4+ T cells sorted from PBMCs. These TCRs come from a human donor with AIRE deficiency. CDR3s leave out the opening cysteine and the closing phenylalanine or tryptophan. Each record gives: V gene, J gene, CDR3 protein.

>TRBV28|TRBJ1-4
ASSLRPTNEKLF
>TRBV6-1|TRBJ1-5
ASSPRGGSAQPQH
>TRBV19|TRBJ2-2
ASSMRGRNTGELF
>TRBV12-5|TRBJ2-5
ASGLVKTGGGETQY
>TRBV28|TRBJ1-4
ASSLSQGQNEKLF
>TRBV7-3|TRBJ2-2
ASSRAVPTGELF
>TRBV6-4|TRBJ2-1
ASSDGAGGLMDEQF
>TRBV18|TRBJ2-5
ASSPRDRAQETQY
>TRBV6-1|TRBJ2-2
ASSQIRDSTGELF
>TRBV11-2|TRBJ2-7
ASSLDLGLAAYEQY
>TRBV29-1|TRBJ1-4
SVDWAGDSNEKLF
>TRBV7-8|TRBJ2-7
ASSRVQSGRQY
>TRBV28|TRBJ2-7
ASIPTGLNYEQY
>TRBV5-1|TRBJ1-1
ASSLTQGNAEAF
>TRBV19|TRBJ1-5
ASSTTPDRDRGNQPQH
>TRBV4-1|TRBJ1-3
ASSQVTSSSGNTIY
>TRBV7-2|TRBJ2-7
ASSLVGGGDKY
>TRBV7-8|TRBJ2-7
ASSAGQLSTRGNEQY
>TRBV28|TRBJ2-7
ATNRATYEQY
>TRBV6-1|TRBJ2-7
ASSRTGGPYEQY
>TRBV7-2|TRBJ2-1
ASSSTFSAVEQF
>TRBV10-3|TRBJ1-1
AISERRDSTEAF
>TRBV7-8|TRBJ1-4
ASSFDGTGVEKLF
>TRBV7-2|TRBJ2-7
ASSPIRTGLAYEQY
>TRBV15|TRBJ1-4
ATSSHQGLIEKLF
>TRBV6-6|TRBJ1-2
ASRSWDGYT
>TRBV18|TRBJ2-5
ASSPLGNQETQY
>TRBV19|TRBJ2-3
ASSIPTGPPTDTQY